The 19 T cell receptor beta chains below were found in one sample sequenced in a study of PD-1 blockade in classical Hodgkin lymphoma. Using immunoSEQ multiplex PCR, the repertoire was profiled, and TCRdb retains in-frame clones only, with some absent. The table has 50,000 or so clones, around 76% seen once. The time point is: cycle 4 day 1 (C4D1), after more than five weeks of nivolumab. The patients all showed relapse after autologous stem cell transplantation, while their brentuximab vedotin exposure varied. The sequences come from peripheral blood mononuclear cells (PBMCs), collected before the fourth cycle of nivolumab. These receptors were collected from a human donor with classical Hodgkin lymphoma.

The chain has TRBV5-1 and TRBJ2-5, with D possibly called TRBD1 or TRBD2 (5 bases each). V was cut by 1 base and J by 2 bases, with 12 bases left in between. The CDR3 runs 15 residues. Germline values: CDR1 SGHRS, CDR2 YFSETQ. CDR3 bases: TGCGCCAGCAGCTTGATCGGGACCTCACAAGAGACCCAGTACTTC. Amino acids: CASSLIGTSQETQYF.

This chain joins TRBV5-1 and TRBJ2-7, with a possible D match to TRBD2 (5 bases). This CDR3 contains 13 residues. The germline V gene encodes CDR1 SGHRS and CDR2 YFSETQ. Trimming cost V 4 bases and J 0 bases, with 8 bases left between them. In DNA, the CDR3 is TGCGCCAGCAGCCGAACTAGCTCCTACGAGCAGTACTTC. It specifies CASSRTSSYEQYF.

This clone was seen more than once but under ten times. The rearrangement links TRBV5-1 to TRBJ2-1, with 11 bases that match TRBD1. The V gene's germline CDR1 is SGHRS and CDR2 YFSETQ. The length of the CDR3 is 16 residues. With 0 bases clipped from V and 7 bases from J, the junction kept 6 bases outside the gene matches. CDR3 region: CASSLGSGQGGNEQFF. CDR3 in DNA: TGCGCCAGCAGCTTGGGCTCGGGACAGGGGGGGAATGAGCAGTTCTTC.

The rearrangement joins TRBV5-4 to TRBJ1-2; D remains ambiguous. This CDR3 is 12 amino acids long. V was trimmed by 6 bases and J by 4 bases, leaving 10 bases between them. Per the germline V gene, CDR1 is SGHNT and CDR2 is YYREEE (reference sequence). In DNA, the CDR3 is TGTGCCAGCAAATTACGGGGCTATGGCTACACCTTC. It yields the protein CASKLRGYGYTF.

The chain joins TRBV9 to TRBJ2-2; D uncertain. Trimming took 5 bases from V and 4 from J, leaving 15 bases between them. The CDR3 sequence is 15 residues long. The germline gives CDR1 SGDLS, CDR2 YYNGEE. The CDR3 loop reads CASSNLGPGTGELFF. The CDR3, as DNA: TGTGCCAGCAGTAATTTAGGGCCGGGCACCGGGGAGCTGTTTTTT.

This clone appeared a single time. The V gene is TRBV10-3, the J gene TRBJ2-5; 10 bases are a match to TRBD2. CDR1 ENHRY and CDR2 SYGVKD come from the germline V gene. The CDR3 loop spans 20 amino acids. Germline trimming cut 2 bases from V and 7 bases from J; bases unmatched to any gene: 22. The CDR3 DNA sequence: TGTGCCATCAGTGAGAGAGAAACAGGGATGGGAGCGGGAGGGCGAGTGACCCAGTACTTC. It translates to CAISERETGMGAGGRVTQYF.

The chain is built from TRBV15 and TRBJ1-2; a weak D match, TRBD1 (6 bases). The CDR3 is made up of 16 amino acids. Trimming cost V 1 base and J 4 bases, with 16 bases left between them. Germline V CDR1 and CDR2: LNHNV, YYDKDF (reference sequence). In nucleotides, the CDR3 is TGTGCCACCAGCAGAGGGGCGTCGGGGGCAGGCTATGGCTACACCTTC. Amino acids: CATSRGASGAGYGYTF.

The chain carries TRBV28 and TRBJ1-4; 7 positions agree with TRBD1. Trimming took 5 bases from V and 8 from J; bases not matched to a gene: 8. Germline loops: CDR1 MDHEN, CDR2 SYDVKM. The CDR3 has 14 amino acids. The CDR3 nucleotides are TGTGCCAGCAGTCGACAGGGACCGACGGAAAAACTGTTTTTT. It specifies CASSRQGPTEKLFF.

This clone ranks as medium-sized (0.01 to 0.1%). The CDR3 protein is CASSPQGNEQFF. As DNA, the CDR3 is TGTGCCAGCAGTCCACAGGGGAATGAGCAGTTCTTC. J is TRBJ2-1 and V is TRBV6-5; 7 bases fit TRBD1. V gave up 5 bases and J gave up 7 bases; unmatched junction bases: 2. This CDR3 comprises 12 residues. Germline CDR1 MNHEY, CDR2 SVGAGI.

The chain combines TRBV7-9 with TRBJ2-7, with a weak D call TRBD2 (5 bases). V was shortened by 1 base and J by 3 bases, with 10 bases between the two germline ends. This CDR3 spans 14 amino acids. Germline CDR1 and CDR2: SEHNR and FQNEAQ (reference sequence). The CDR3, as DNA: TGTGCCAGCAGCTTAGTAGGCGAGGGCTACGAGCAGTACTTC. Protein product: CASSLVGEGYEQYF.

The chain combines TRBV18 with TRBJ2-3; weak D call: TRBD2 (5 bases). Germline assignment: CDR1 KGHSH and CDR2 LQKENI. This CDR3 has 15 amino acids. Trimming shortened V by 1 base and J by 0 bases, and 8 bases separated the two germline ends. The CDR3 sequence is CASSPLPGSTDTQYF. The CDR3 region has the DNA TGTGCCAGCTCACCACTTCCGGGAAGCACAGATACGCAGTATTTT.

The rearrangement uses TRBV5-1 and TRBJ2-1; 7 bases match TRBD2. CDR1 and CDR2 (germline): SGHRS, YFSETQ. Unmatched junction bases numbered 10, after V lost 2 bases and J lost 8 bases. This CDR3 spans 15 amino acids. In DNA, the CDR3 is TGCGCCAGCAGCTTTTTGTGGGAGGGCCTGGATGAGCAGTTCTTC. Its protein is CASSFLWEGLDEQFF.

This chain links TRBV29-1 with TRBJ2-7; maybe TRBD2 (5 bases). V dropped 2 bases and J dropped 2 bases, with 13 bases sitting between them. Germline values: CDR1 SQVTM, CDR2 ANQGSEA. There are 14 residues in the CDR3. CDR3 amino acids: CSVEIRTGTYEQYF. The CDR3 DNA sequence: TGCAGCGTTGAAATCCGGACGGGAACCTACGAGCAGTACTTC.

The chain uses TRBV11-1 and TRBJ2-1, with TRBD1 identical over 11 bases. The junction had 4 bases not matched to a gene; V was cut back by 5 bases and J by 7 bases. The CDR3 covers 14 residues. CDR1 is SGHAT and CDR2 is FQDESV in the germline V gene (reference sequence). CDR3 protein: CASSPRDRGNEQFF. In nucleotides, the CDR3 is TGTGCCAGCAGCCCCCGGGACAGGGGGAATGAGCAGTTCTTC.

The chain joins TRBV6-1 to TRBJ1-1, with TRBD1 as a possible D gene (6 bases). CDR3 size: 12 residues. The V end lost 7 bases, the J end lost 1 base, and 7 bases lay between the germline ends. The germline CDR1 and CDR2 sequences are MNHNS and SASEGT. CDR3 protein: CASKTGNTEAFF. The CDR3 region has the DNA TGTGCCAGCAAGACAGGGAACACTGAAGCTTTCTTT.

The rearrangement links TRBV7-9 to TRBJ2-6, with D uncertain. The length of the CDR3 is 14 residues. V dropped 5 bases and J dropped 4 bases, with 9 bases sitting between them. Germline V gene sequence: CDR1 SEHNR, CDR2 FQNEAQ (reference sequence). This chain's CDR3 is CASSLARGANVLTF. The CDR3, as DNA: TGTGCCAGCAGCCTGGCTAGAGGGGCCAACGTCCTGACTTTC.

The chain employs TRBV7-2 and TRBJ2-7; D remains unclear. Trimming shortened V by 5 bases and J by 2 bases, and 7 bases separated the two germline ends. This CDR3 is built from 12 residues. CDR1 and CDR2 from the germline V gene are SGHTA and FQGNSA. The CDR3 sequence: CASSLLTYEQYF. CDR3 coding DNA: TGTGCCAGCAGCCTCTTGACCTACGAGCAGTACTTC.

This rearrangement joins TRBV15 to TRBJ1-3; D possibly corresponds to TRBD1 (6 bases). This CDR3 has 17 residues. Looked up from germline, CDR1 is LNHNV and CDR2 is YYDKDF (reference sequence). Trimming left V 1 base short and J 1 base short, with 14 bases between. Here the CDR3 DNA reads TGTGCCACCAGCAGAGGGGCCCCAGGGGAATCTGGAAACACCATATATTTT. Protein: CATSRGAPGESGNTIYF.

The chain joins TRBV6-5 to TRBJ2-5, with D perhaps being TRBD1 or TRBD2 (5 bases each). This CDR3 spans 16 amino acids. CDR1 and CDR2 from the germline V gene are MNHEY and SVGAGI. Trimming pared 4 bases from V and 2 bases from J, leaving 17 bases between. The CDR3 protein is CASSSRDERIQETQYF. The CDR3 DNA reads TGTGCCAGCAGTTCCCGGGACGAACGGATACAAGAGACCCAGTACTTC.